This T cell receptor beta chain is drawn from a study of cytomegalovirus exposure and HLA in healthy donors. 60 Vbeta and 13 Jbeta primers were used in PCR. Only in-frame clones appear in the TCRdb table, and some are missing; sequencing was by immunoSEQ multiplex PCR. This table has under 200,000 clones, 75% to 85% appearing once. V was cut by 1 base and J by 3 bases, with 7 bases left in between. Germline loops: CDR1 MNHNY, CDR2 SVGAGI (reference sequence). The length of the CDR3 is 13 residues. The specimen sequenced was PBMCs. The chain links TRBV6-6 to TRBJ2-7; possible D gene TRBD2, 5 bases. The receptor comes from a woman younger than 35 in good health and CMV-seropositive. CDR3 amino acids: CASSYYGDYEQYF. The CDR3 nucleotides read TGTGCCAGCAGTTACTACGGGGACTACGAGCAGTACTTC.